What follows describes a single TCR beta chain. Its antigen is currently unknown. Naive-designated CD8 cells lacked CD45RO, were positively enriched for CCR7, and omitted terminally differentiated effector memory CD45RA+ cells. The data stem from a study of shared clonotypes between healthy human individuals. The CDR3 has 15 residues. In germline, CDR1 is SEHNR, CDR2 FQNEAQ (reference sequence). Between the trimmed V and J ends, which lost 5 bases and 0 bases, there was a span of 13 bases. Study-level findings and limits: Generation of non-shared clonotypes was less probable than generation of clonotypes shared by all four donors. Naive CD4 clonotypes overlapped across several donors at roughly 4.5%.

The deep-level immunoSEQ assay was used. For sorted subsets, about 200 ng DNA per replicate equaled 30,000 or so T cell genomes. Some clones are missing from TCRdb's copy, which holds only in-frame ones; the method was immunoSEQ multiplex PCR. Here the sample spans 600,000 or so clones, roughly 98% being singletons. The chain uses TRBV7-9 and TRBJ2-5; D is perhaps TRBD1 (6 bases). The TCR sequence derives from a man aged 25-45 years in good health. Sequenced: naive CD8+ T cells sorted from blood. As DNA, the CDR3 is TGTGCCAGCAGCCTCGGACAGCCGTACCAAGAGACCCAGTACTTC. Amino acid sequence: CASSLGQPYQETQYF.